The entry below gives a single TCR beta chain sequence along with its context. Its antigen is not known. CDR3 regions were amplified by Arm-PCR using iRepertoire HTBI primers to build TCR beta libraries. TCRdb reanalysed the multiplex PCR reads using MiXCR and keeps one entry per CDR3 protein. The sample consists of about 540,000 distinct CDR3 sequences, roughly 13% of them appearing once. Documented time point: newly diagnosed GD, antithyroid drugs for less than 3 months. Preparation of the TCR library used RNA extracted from PBMCs. A peripheral blood sample, 7 to 9.5 milliliters in volume, was drawn into EDTA tubes. These data come from a study of regulatory T cells in long-lasting Graves disease. Overall study: Antithyroid drug intake by newly diagnosed Graves' patients had lasted under 3 months. Study-level results: Favored gene segments in persistent disease were TRBV28, TRBJ1-2 and TRBJ2-5.

CDR3 length: 14 residues. Trimming took off 8 bases at V and 6 bases at J, with 20 bases between the two ends. Germline V gives CDR1 MNHNS, CDR2 SASEGT. This sample also appeared in a second study, on T cells in Graves' hyperthyroidism and ophthalmopathy. Per that paper: Aged 18 to 65, the patients had hyperthyroidism that was newly diagnosed and had lasted under 2 months.

The chain has TRBV6-1 and TRBJ2-7; perhaps TRBD1 as D (6 bases). This receptor was taken from a man aged 25-45 years with Graves disease. The sequences come from peripheral blood mononuclear cells (PBMCs), collected at new diagnosis, from a patient treated with antithyroid drugs. The CDR3 region has the DNA TGTGCCAGCGTCCAGGGACACGGTTCAGGCGAGCAGTACTTC. Protein: CASVQGHGSGEQYF.